Presented here are 17 T cell receptor beta chains from one specimen sequenced in a study of spatial heterogeneity in lung cancer. Findings and limits, study-wide: Mutation counts in tumors were tracked by counts of expanded intratumoral alpha and beta TCRs.

Using its own MiXCR run on the 5' RACE reads, TCRdb lists one record per CDR3 protein. The table records approximately 8,500 distinct CDR3 sequences, 9.5% to 15% of them present only once. The time point is: sample taken at primary tumor resection. Their cognate antigens are unknown. The sample here was lung tumor tissue, taken at surgery. The receptor set was obtained from a male donor with early-stage non-small cell lung cancer.

This clonotype is medium-sized in the sample. The library was designed around alpha chains, so this beta chain is a stray read whose abundance carries little weight. The CDR3, as DNA: TGTGCCAGCAGGGGGCCCAGAGAGGCTTTCTTT. Translation: CASRGPREAFF. The gene calls are TRBV6-5 and TRBJ1-1; perhaps TRBD1 as D (5 bases). The CDR3 loop spans 11 amino acids. Trimming cost V 6 bases and J 11 bases, with 13 bases left between them. CDR1 MNHEY and CDR2 SVGAGI come from the germline V gene.

This clonotype has at least ten counts. This beta chain is a stray sequence in a library constructed for alpha chains; its clone size is not meaningful. The chain joins TRBV13 to TRBJ2-5, with unresolved D. The germline V gene encodes CDR1 PRHDT and CDR2 FYEKMQ (reference sequence). Trimming took 5 bases from V and 7 from J, leaving 17 bases between them. This CDR3 has 14 amino acids. The CDR3 spells CASSRTTNRGTQYF. CDR3 coding DNA: TGTGCCAGCAGCCGGACCACGAACCGTGGGACCCAGTACTTC.

Comments on this clonotype: This beta chain was picked up by a library intended for alpha chains and is off target, so its count carries little meaning. The chain recombines TRBV12-5 with TRBJ2-1, with a weak D call TRBD2 (6 bases). CDR3 length: 16 amino acids. Trimming took off 0 bases at V and 10 bases at J, with 19 bases between the two ends. Germline loops: CDR1 LGHNT, CDR2 FRNRAP. CDR3 loop: CASGLVRPGLGWEQFF. DNA of the CDR3: TGTGCTAGTGGTTTGGTACGTCCGGGACTCGGTTGGGAGCAGTTCTTC.

This clonotype was counted ten times or more. This beta chain is an off-target read within a library intended for alpha chains, so its frequency means little. The V call is TRBV29-1, the J call TRBJ1-2; a weak D match, TRBD1 (5 bases). CDR1 and CDR2 (germline): SQVTM, ANQGSEA. The CDR3 has 12 residues. Trimming removed 4 bases from V and 6 bases from J, with 12 bases in between. The CDR3 sequence is CSVVGVADGYTF. The CDR3 DNA reads as TGCAGCGTTGTAGGGGTAGCGGATGGCTACACCTTC.

This clonotype was counted ten times or more. This beta chain turned up in a library designed for alpha chains; as an off-target read, its abundance says little. The CDR3 loop is CSARTRAGQPQHF. CDR3 DNA: TGCAGTGCTAGGACCCGCGCGGGTCAGCCCCAGCATTTT. The V gene is TRBV20-1, the J gene TRBJ1-5; D not resolved. The CDR3 extends over 13 amino acids. Trimming shortened V by 3 bases and J by 6 bases, and 12 bases separated the two germline ends. From germline, CDR1 is DFQATT and CDR2 SNEGSKA (reference sequence).

This clonotype was counted at least ten times. In a library made to pick up alpha chains, this beta chain is a stray read with a size that means little. This chain uses TRBV4-2 with TRBJ1-5; D ambiguous. Germline V gene data show CDR1 as LGHNA and CDR2 as YNFKEQ. The V gene lost 1 base and the J gene lost 6 bases, with 13 bases spanning the gap. The CDR3 totals 15 residues. CDR3 nucleotides: TGTGCCAGCAGCCAAGCTCTCGTGGAGGGTCAGCCCCAGCATTTT. Protein sequence: CASSQALVEGQPQHF.

This clonotype was seen at least ten times. This beta chain lies outside the target of a library built for alpha chains; its clone size means little. The chain carries TRBV24-1 and TRBJ2-3; D is uncertain. V shed 4 bases and J shed 3 bases, with 16 bases lying between them. In germline, CDR1 is KGHDR, CDR2 SFDVKD. The CDR3 extends over 16 amino acids. CDR3 in amino acids: CATSEWASTRTDTQYF. CDR3 DNA sequence: TGTGCCACCAGTGAGTGGGCCTCCACCAGAACAGATACGCAGTATTTT.

In this sample, this clonotype turned up many times. The library was designed around alpha chains, so this beta chain is a stray read whose abundance carries little weight. This chain links TRBV28 with TRBJ2-5, with D tentatively TRBD1 (6 bases). CDR3 length equals 16 residues. Trimming left V 10 bases short and J 3 bases short, with 24 bases between. Germline CDR1 MDHEN, CDR2 SYDVKM. The CDR3, as DNA: TGTGCCACCCTCCCAGCTCCGGGACAAGGGGAAGAGACCCAGTACTTC. Amino acid sequence: CATLPAPGQGEETQYF.

In its sample, this clonotype was seen many times. Because the library targeted alpha chains, this beta chain is an off-target read whose size means little. The V and J genes are TRBV6-6 and TRBJ1-2, with D unclear. CDR1 and CDR2 from the germline V gene are MNHNY and SVGAGI (reference sequence). CDR3 length equals 13 residues. The ends were cut back, 6 bases at V and 8 bases at J, with 16 bases in the middle. The CDR3 loop reads CASSLATGQGYTF. As DNA, the CDR3 is TGTGCCAGCAGCCTCGCCACCGGGCAAGGCTACACCTTC.

As for this clonotype: The library was built for alpha chains, so this beta chain is an off-target read and its size means little. The chain combines TRBV12-3 or TRBV12-4 with TRBJ2-1, with 9 bases lining up with TRBD1. The CDR3 extends over 15 amino acids. V trimming: 11 bases; J trimming: 3 bases; junction bases outside the gene matches: 11. CDR3 in amino acids: CACTPGQGYYNEQFF. CDR3 nucleotide sequence: TGTGCCTGCACCCCCGGACAGGGGTACTACAATGAGCAGTTCTTC.

This clonotype is medium-sized in the sample. In a library made to pick up alpha chains, this beta chain is a stray read with a size that means little. CDR3 amino acids: CSARTGTGPRETQYF. CDR3 nucleotide sequence: TGCAGTGCTAGAACCGGGACAGGGCCCCGGGAGACCCAGTACTTC. The chain carries TRBV20-1 and TRBJ2-5; 9 positions agree with TRBD1. Germline CDR1 reads DFQATT; CDR2 reads SNEGSKA (reference sequence). V shed 2 bases, J shed 5 bases, and the junction held 9 bases outside the gene matches. There are 15 residues in the CDR3.

At least ten counts were recorded for this clonotype. This beta chain came through as a stray read in a library set up for alpha chains, and its size says little. V and J are TRBV28 and TRBJ2-7, with TRBD2 matching over 11 bases. There are 16 residues in the CDR3. V trimming: 4 bases; J trimming: 5 bases; junction bases outside the gene matches: 10. CDR1 is MDHEN and CDR2 is SYDVKM in the germline V gene. The CDR3 DNA reads as TGTGCCAGCAGTTCCCACCCTCTGGGACTAGCGGACGAGCAGTACTTC. Amino acids: CASSSHPLGLADEQYF.

This clonotype occurred many times. Since the library was made to target alpha chains, this beta chain is a stray read and its abundance is not meaningful. The chain has TRBV20-1 and TRBJ1-5; a possible D gene is TRBD1 (5 bases). Trimming removed 2 bases from V and 9 bases from J, with 14 bases in between. The CDR3 covers 13 residues. Germline V gene lookup returns CDR1 DFQATT and CDR2 SNEGSKA (reference sequence). The DNA for the CDR3 is TGCAGTGCTAGAAGGGACTCCCAGGGGCCCCAGCATTTT. As protein: CSARRDSQGPQHF.

This clonotype is medium-sized in the sample. Found in a library prepared for alpha chains, this beta chain is an off-target read, and its abundance has little meaning. The V gene is TRBV5-4, the J gene TRBJ2-3, with a weak D call TRBD1 (6 bases). Per germline, CDR1 SGHNT and CDR2 YYREEE (reference sequence). The V and J ends lost 0 bases and 6 bases respectively, with 11 bases between them. This CDR3 contains 14 residues. CDR3 nucleotide sequence: TGTGCCAGCAGCTTGGGACAGGAGTTGGATACGCAGTATTTT. Protein sequence: CASSLGQELDTQYF.

This clonotype was found many times. Since it is a stray read in a library aimed at alpha chains, this beta chain has a size that is not meaningful. This chain uses TRBV2 with TRBJ2-4; D remains ambiguous. Germline CDR1 is SNHLY and CDR2 is FYNNEI. The CDR3 runs to 14 residues. With 1 base removed from V and 5 bases from J, the gap between germline ends came to 9 bases. The chain's CDR3 is CASSEGWSQNIQYF. DNA for the CDR3: TGTGCCAGCAGTGAAGGATGGAGCCAAAACATTCAGTACTTC.

Sample share makes this clonotype large. This beta chain was picked up by a library intended for alpha chains and is off target, so its count carries little meaning. The chain has TRBV6-6 and TRBJ2-7; weak D call: TRBD2 (5 bases). The germline V gene encodes CDR1 MNHNY and CDR2 SVGAGI (reference sequence). The CDR3 is 16 amino acids. Trimming removed 8 bases at V and 4 bases at J, with 24 bases between. The CDR3 loop is CASGDTTSGRKYEQYF. CDR3 coding DNA: TGTGCCAGCGGGGATACTACTTCGGGAAGGAAGTACGAGCAGTACTTC.

Note on this clonotype: Because the library targeted alpha chains, this beta chain is an off-target read whose size means little. This CDR3 reads CASSSTFSGRAYNEQFF. The CDR3 nucleotides are TGTGCCAGCAGTTCAACATTCAGCGGGAGGGCCTACAATGAGCAGTTCTTC. This chain connects TRBV7-6 to TRBJ2-1; 10 nucleotides agree with TRBD2. Germline values: CDR1 SGHVS, CDR2 FNYEAQ. The J segment lost 2 bases and the V segment lost 6 bases, leaving 10 bases of the junction unmatched. The CDR3 consists of 17 residues.